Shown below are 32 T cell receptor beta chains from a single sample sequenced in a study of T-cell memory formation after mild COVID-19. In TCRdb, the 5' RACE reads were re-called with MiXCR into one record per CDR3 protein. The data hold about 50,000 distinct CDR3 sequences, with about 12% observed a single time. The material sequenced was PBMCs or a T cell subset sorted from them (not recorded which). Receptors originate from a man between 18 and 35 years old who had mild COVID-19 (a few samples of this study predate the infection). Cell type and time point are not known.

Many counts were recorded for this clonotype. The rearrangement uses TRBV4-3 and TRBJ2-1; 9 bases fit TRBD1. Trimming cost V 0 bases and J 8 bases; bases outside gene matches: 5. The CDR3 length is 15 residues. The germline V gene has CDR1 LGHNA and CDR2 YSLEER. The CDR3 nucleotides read TGCGCCAGCAGCCAAGATGACAGGGGGATCGATGAGCAGTTCTTC. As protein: CASSQDDRGIDEQFF.

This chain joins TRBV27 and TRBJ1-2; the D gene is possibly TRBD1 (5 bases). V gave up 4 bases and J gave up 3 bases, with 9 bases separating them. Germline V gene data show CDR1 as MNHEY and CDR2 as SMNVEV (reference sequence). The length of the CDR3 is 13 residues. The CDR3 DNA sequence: TGTGCCAGCAGTTCGGTCAGGGACTATGGCTACACCTTC. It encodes CASSSVRDYGYTF.

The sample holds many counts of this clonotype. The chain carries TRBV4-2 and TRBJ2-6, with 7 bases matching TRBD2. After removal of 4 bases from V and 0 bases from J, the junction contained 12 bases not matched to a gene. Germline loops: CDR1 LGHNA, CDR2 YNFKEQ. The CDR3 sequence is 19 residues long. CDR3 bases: TGTGCCAGCAGCCTTAACGGTGCGGGGGTGAGCTCTGGGGCCAACGTCCTGACTTTC. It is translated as CASSLNGAGVSSGANVLTF.

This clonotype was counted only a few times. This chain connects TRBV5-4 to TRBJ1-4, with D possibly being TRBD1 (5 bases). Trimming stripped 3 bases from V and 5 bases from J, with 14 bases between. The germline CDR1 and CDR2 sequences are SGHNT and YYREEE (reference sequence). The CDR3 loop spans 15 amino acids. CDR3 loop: CASSSRSRGNEKLFF. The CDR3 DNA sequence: TGTGCCAGCAGCTCCCGGAGTAGGGGAAATGAAAAACTGTTTTTT.

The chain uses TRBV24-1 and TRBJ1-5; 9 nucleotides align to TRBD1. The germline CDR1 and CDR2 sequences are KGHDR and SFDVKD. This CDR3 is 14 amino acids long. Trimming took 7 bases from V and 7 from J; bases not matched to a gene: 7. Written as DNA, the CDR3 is TGTGCCACCAGCCCGACAGGGGGGGACCAGCCCCAGCATTTT. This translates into CATSPTGGDQPQHF.

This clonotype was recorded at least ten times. The CDR3 is CATSDQPDPDTQYF. The CDR3 DNA follows: TGTGCCACCAGTGACCAACCGGACCCTGATACGCAGTATTTT. J is TRBJ2-3 and V is TRBV24-1; D is unclear. V was trimmed by 4 bases and J by 6 bases, leaving 13 bases between them. The CDR3 spans 14 residues. Germline values: CDR1 KGHDR, CDR2 SFDVKD.

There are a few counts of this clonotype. In DNA form, the CDR3 reads TGTGCCAGCAGCCTGGACACCTCCTGGAGCTACACCTTC. This translates into CASSLDTSWSYTF. The chain couples TRBV6-6 to TRBJ1-2; D may be TRBD1 (5 bases). Germline V gene lookup returns CDR1 MNHNY and CDR2 SVGAGI (reference sequence). The CDR3 is made up of 13 amino acids. V lost 6 bases to trimming and J lost 9 bases, with 17 bases between them.

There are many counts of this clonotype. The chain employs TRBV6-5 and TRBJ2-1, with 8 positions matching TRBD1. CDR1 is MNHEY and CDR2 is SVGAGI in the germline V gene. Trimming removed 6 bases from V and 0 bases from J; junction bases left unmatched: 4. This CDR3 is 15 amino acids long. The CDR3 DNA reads TGTGCCAGCAGCCAAACAGGGGGCTCCTACAATGAGCAGTTCTTC. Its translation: CASSQTGGSYNEQFF.

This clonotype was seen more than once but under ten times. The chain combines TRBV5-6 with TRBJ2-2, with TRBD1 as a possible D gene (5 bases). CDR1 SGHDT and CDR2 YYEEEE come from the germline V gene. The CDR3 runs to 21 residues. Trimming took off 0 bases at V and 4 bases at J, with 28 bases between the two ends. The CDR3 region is CASSLVSLWQGGIGVTGELFF. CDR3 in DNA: TGTGCCAGCAGCTTGGTGTCGTTGTGGCAGGGTGGGATTGGAGTCACCGGGGAGCTGTTTTTT.

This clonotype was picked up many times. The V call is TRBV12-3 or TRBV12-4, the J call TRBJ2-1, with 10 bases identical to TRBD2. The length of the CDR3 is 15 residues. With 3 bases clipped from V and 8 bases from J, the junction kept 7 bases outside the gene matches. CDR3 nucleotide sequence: TGTGCCAGCAGTTTGCAAGCGGGGGGGCCCCATGAGCAGTTCTTC. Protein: CASSLQAGGPHEQFF.

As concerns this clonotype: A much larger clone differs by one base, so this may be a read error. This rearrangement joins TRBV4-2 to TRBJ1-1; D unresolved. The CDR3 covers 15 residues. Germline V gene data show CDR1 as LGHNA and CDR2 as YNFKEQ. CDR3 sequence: CASSQDRSGLSEALF. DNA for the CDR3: TGTGCCAGCAGCCAAGATCGGTCGGGTTTGTCTGAAGCTTTATTT.

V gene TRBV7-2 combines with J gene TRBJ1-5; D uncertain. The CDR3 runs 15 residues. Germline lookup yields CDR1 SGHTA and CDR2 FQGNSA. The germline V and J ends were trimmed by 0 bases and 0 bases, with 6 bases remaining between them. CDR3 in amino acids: CASSLALSSNQPQHF. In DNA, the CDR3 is TGTGCCAGCAGCTTAGCGTTAAGTAGCAATCAGCCCCAGCATTTT.

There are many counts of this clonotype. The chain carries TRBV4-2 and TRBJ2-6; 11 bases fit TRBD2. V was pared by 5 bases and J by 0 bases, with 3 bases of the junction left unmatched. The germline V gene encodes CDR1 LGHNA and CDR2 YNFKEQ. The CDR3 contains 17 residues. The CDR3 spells CASSSSGGASGANVLTF. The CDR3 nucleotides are TGTGCCAGCAGCAGTAGCGGGGGGGCCTCTGGGGCCAACGTCCTGACTTTC.

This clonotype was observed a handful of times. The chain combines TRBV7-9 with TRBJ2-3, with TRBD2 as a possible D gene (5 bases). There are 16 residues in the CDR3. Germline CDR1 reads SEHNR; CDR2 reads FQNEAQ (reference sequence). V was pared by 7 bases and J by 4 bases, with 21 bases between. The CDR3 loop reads CASIHKGEGEADTQYF. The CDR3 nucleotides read TGTGCCAGCATCCATAAAGGAGAGGGAGAGGCAGATACGCAGTATTTT.

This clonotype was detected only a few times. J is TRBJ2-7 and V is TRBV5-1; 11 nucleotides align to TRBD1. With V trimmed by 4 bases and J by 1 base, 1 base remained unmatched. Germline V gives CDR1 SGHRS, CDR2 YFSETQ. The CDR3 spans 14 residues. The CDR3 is CASSGQGASYEQYF. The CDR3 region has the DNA TGCGCCAGCAGCGGACAGGGGGCGTCCTACGAGCAGTACTTC.

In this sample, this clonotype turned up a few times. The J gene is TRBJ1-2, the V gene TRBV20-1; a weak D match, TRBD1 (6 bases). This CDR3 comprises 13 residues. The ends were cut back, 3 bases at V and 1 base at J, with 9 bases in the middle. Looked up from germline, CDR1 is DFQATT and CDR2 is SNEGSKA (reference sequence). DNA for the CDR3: TGCAGTGCTAGGCAGGGGTTTAACTATGGCTACACCTTC. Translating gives CSARQGFNYGYTF.

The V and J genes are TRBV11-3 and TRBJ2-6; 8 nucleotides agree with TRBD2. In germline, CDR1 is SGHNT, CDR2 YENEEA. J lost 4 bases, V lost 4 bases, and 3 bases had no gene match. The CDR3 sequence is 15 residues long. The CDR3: CASSSGGTGANVLTF. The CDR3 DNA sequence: TGTGCCAGCAGCTCGGGGGGGACCGGGGCCAACGTCCTGACTTTC. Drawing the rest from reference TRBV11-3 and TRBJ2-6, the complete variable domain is EAGVVQSPRYKIIEKKQPVAFWCNPISGHNTLYWYLQNLGQGPELLIRYENEEAVDDSQLPKDRFSAERLKGVDSTLKIQPAELGDSAVYLCASSSGGTGANVLTFGAGSRLTVL.

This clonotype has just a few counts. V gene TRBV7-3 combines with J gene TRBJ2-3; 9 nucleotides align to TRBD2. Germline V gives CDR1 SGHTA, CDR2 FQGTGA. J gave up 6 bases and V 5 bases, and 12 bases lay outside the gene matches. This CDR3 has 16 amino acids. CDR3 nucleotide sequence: TGTGCCAGCAGCAAGGCCTCGCGGGGGGGATCCGATACGCAGTATTTT. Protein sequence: CASSKASRGGSDTQYF.

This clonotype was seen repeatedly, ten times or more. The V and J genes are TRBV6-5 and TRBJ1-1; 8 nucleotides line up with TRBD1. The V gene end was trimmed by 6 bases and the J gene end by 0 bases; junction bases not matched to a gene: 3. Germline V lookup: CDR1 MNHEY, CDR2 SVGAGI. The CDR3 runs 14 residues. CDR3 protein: CASRSTGVNTEAFF. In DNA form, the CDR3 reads TGTGCCAGCAGATCGACAGGGGTGAACACTGAAGCTTTCTTT.

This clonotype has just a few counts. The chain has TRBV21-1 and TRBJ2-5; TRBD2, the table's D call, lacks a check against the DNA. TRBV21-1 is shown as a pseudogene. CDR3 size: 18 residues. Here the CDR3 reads CASSKVGLADLYQETQYF. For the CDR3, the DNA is TGTGCCAGCAGCAAAGTTGGGCTAGCGGACCTGTACCAAGAGACCCAGTACTTC.

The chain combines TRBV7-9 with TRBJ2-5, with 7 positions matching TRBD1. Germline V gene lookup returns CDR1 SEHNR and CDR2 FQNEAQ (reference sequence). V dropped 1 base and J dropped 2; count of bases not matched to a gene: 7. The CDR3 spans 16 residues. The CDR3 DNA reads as TGTGCCAGCAGCTTAGGGGCAGGGGGTTCACAAGAGACCCAGTACTTC. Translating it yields CASSLGAGGSQETQYF.

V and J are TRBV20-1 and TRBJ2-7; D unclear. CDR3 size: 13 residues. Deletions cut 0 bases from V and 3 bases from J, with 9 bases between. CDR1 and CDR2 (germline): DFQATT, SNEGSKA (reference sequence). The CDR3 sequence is CSARDSSLYEQYF. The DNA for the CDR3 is TGCAGTGCTAGAGATTCTAGTCTCTACGAGCAGTACTTC.

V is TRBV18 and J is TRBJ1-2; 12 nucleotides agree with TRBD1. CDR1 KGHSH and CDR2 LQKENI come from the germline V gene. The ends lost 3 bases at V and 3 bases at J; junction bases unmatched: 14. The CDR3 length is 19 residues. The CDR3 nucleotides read TGTGCCAGCTCACCCATTACGGCCGGGACAGGGGGCGTTTACTATGGCTACACCTTC. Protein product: CASSPITAGTGGVYYGYTF.

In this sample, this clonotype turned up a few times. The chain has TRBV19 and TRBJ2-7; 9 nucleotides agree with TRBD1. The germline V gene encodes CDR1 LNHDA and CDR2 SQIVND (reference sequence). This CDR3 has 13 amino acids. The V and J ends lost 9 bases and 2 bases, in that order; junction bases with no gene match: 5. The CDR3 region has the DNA TGTGCCAGCGGGACAGGGTTCACCTACGAGCAGTACTTC. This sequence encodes CASGTGFTYEQYF.

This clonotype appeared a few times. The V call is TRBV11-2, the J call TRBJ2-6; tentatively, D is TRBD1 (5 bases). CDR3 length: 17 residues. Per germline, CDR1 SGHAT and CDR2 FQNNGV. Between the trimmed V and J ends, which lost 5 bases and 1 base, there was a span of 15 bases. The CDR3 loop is CASSPAGLTSGANVLTF. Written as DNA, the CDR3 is TGTGCCAGCAGCCCCGCAGGGTTGACGTCTGGGGCCAACGTCCTGACTTTC.

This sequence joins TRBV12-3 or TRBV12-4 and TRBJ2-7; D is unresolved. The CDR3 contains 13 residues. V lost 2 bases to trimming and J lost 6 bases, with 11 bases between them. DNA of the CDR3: TGTGCCAGCAGTTTAACACGGCATAGCGAGCAGTACGTC. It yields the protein CASSLTRHSEQYV.

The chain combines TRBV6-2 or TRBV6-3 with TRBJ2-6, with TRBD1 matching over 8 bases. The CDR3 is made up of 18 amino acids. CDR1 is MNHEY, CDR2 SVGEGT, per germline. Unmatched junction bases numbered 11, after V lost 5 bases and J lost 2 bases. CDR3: CASSRSRDRWTGANVLTF. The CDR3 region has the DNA TGTGCCAGCAGTCGTAGCCGGGACAGGTGGACTGGGGCCAACGTCCTGACTTTC.

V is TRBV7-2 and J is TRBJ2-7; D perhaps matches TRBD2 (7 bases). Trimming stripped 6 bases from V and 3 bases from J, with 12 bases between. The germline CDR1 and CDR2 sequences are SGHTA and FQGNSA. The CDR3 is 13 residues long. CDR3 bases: TGTGCCAGCAGGGGGGGGCAGGGCTACGAGCAGTACTTC. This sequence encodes CASRGGQGYEQYF.

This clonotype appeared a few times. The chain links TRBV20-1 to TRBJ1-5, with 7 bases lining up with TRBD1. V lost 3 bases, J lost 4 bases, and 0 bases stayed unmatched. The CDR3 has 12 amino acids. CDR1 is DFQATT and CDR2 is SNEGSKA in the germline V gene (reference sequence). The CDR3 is CSARTGNQPQHF. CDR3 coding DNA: TGCAGTGCTAGGACAGGGAATCAGCCCCAGCATTTT.

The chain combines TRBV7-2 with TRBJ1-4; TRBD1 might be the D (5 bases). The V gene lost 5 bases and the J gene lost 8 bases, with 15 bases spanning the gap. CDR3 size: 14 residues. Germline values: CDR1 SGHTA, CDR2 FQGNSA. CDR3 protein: CASSPRGDVEKLFF. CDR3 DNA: TGTGCCAGCAGCCCGCGGGGGGACGTCGAAAAACTGTTTTTT.

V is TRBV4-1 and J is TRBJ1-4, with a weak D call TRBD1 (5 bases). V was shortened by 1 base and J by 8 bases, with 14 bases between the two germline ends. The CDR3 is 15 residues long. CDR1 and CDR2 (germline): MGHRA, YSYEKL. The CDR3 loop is CASSQGGGVSEKLFF. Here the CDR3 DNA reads TGCGCCAGCAGCCAAGGGGGCGGGGTCTCGGAAAAACTGTTTTTT.

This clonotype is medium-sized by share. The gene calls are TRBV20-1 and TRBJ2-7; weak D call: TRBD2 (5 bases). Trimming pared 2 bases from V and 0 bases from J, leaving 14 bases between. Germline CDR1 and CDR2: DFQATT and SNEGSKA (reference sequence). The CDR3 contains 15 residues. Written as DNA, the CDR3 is TGCAGTGCTAGACCCGGACTGTTGAGCTCCTACGAGCAGTACTTC. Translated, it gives CSARPGLLSSYEQYF.